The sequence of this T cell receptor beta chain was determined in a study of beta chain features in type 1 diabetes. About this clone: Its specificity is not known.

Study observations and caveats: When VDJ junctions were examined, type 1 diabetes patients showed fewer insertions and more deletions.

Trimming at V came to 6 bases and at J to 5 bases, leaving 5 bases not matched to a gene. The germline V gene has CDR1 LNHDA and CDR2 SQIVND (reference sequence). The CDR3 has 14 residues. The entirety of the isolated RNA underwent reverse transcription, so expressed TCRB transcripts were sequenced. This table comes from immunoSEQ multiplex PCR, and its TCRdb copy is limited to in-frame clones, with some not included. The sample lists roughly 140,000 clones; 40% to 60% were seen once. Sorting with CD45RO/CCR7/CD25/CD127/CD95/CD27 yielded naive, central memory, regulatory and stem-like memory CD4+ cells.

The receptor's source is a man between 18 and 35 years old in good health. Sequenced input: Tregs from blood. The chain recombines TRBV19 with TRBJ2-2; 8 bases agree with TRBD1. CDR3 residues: CASSGTGGTGELFF. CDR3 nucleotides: TGTGCCAGTAGCGGGACAGGCGGGACCGGGGAGCTGTTTTTT.